Listed below are T cell receptor beta chains from one sample, sequenced in a study of cytomegalovirus exposure and HLA in healthy donors. Assay used: immunoSEQ multiplex PCR; TCRdb lists only in-frame clones, some missing. The data hold 240,000 or so clones, with 80% to 85% observed a single time. Sequencing was carried out using PBMCs. Every receptor here comes from a woman in her fifties or sixties in good health and CMV-seropositive. CDR3s include the opening cysteine and the closing phenylalanine or tryptophan. Each record gives: V gene, clone size, D gene, J gene, CDR3 protein, CDR3 DNA. A D gene is named only where the DNA matches it firmly. Size is stated for part of the rows, as once, few or many counts, or as a class when the clone is expanded.

V gene: TRBV19; clone size: NA; D gene: NA; J gene: TRBJ2-7; CDR3 protein: CASSIGHSYEQYF; CDR3 DNA: TGTGCCAGTAGTATAGGTCACTCCTACGAGCAGTACTTC
V gene: TRBV7-9; clone size: NA; D gene: NA; J gene: TRBJ1-3; CDR3 protein: CASSLVQGRNTIYF; CDR3 DNA: TGTGCCAGCAGCTTAGTCCAGGGGAGAAACACCATATATTTT
V gene: TRBV23-1; clone size: NA; D gene: TRBD2; J gene: TRBJ2-7; CDR3 protein: CASSQSKPSLADLYEQYF; CDR3 DNA: TGCGCCAGCAGTCAATCAAAACCGAGCCTAGCGGACCTATACGAGCAGTACTTC
V gene: TRBV7-9; clone size: NA; D gene: NA; J gene: TRBJ2-6; CDR3 protein: CASSLWLESAGANVLTF; CDR3 DNA: TGTGCCAGCAGCTTATGGCTAGAGTCGGCTGGGGCCAACGTCCTGACTTTC
V gene: TRBV19; clone size: NA; D gene: NA; J gene: TRBJ2-7; CDR3 protein: CASSISGNEQYF; CDR3 DNA: TGTGCCAGTAGTATTTCGGGAAACGAGCAGTACTTC
V gene: TRBV5-1; clone size: NA; D gene: NA; J gene: TRBJ2-7; CDR3 protein: CASSLAGAKGSYEQYF; CDR3 DNA: TGCGCCAGCAGCTTGGCCGGAGCGAAGGGGTCCTACGAGCAGTACTTC
V gene: TRBV29-1; clone size: NA; D gene: TRBD1; J gene: TRBJ2-5; CDR3 protein: CSALEPSDRVIQRETQYF; CDR3 DNA: TGCAGCGCCCTAGAGCCCTCAGACAGGGTCATCCAAAGGGAGACCCAGTACTTC
V gene: TRBV5-1; clone size: once; D gene: TRBD1; J gene: TRBJ1-2; CDR3 protein: CASSLGQGNYGYTF; CDR3 DNA: TGCGCCAGCAGCTTAGGACAGGGGAACTATGGCTACACCTTC
V gene: TRBV10-3; clone size: NA; D gene: NA; J gene: TRBJ2-6; CDR3 protein: CAIRSGSGANVLTF; CDR3 DNA: TGTGCCATCAGGAGCGGCTCTGGGGCCAACGTCCTGACTTTC
V gene: TRBV5-1; clone size: few; D gene: NA; J gene: TRBJ2-3; CDR3 protein: CASSFRQTPDTQYF; CDR3 DNA: TGCGCCAGCAGCTTTCGACAGACCCCGGATACGCAGTATTTT
V gene: TRBV9; clone size: NA; D gene: NA; J gene: TRBJ1-5; CDR3 protein: CASSVGGTNQPQHF; CDR3 DNA: TGTGCCAGCAGCGTGGGAGGGACCAATCAGCCCCAGCATTTT
V gene: TRBV30; clone size: NA; D gene: NA; J gene: TRBJ1-2; CDR3 protein: CAWSSPGYTF; CDR3 DNA: TGTGCCTGGAGCTCCCCTGGCTACACCTTC
V gene: TRBV6-4; clone size: NA; D gene: TRBD2; J gene: TRBJ2-1; CDR3 protein: CASSPSGKSYNEQFF; CDR3 DNA: TGTGCCAGCAGCCCCAGCGGGAAGTCCTACAATGAGCAGTTCTTC
V gene: TRBV21-1; clone size: NA; D gene: NA; J gene: TRBJ1-1; CDR3 protein: CASSKEQGRGMRTEAFF; CDR3 DNA: TGTGCCAGCAGCAAAGAACAGGGAAGGGGGATGCGCACTGAAGCTTTCTTT
V gene: TRBV7-3; clone size: NA; D gene: TRBD2; J gene: TRBJ2-1; CDR3 protein: CASSLTPGLAGMSSYNEQFF; CDR3 DNA: TGTGCCAGCAGCTTAACTCCGGGACTAGCGGGAATGAGCTCCTACAATGAGCAGTTCTTC
V gene: TRBV28; clone size: NA; D gene: TRBD1; J gene: TRBJ2-7; CDR3 protein: CASSPGRRTGGSYEQYF; CDR3 DNA: TGTGCCAGCAGCCCCGGTCGGCGGACAGGGGGATCCTACGAGCAGTACTTC
V gene: TRBV5-1; clone size: NA; D gene: NA; J gene: TRBJ2-5; CDR3 protein: CASSYPLGQGETQYF; CDR3 DNA: TGCGCCAGCAGTTACCCTCTGGGTCAGGGAGAGACCCAGTACTTC
V gene: TRBV18; clone size: NA; D gene: NA; J gene: TRBJ1-5; CDR3 protein: CASSPDRNQPQHF; CDR3 DNA: TGTGCCAGCTCACCCGACAGGAATCAGCCCCAGCATTTT
V gene: TRBV28; clone size: NA; D gene: NA; J gene: TRBJ1-2; CDR3 protein: CASSRTVMRYTF; CDR3 DNA: TGTGCCAGCAGTCGGACAGTTATGCGCTACACCTTC
V gene: TRBV7-6; clone size: NA; D gene: TRBD1; J gene: TRBJ1-4; CDR3 protein: CASSSLGTGASTNEKLFF; CDR3 DNA: TGTGCCAGCAGCTCGCTCGGGACAGGGGCCTCAACTAATGAAAAACTGTTTTTT
V gene: TRBV30; clone size: NA; D gene: TRBD2; J gene: TRBJ2-2; CDR3 protein: CAWSPFAGGPYSGELFF; CDR3 DNA: TGTGCCTGGAGTCCCTTCGCGGGAGGGCCTTATTCTGGGGAGCTGTTTTTT
V gene: TRBV5-4; clone size: NA; D gene: NA; J gene: TRBJ2-3; CDR3 protein: CASSLKPEGGDTQYF; CDR3 DNA: TGTGCCAGCAGCTTAAAACCCGAGGGGGGGGATACGCAGTATTTT